This T cell receptor (beta chain) came from a study of T cell changes during pregnancy in multiple sclerosis. V was trimmed by 3 bases and J by 3 bases, leaving 18 bases between them. The CDR3 spans 15 residues. Germline V gives CDR1 SQVTM, CDR2 ANQGSEA. Generated by immunoSEQ multiplex PCR, the TCRdb table keeps only in-frame clones and is missing some. The table shows tens of thousands of clones, with more than 75% occurring only once. The sequencing here drew on CD8+ T cells from peripheral blood mononuclear cells, taken before pregnancy. V gene TRBV29-1 combines with J gene TRBJ2-7; the D gene is possibly TRBD1 (6 bases). The sequence was collected from a female donor with multiple sclerosis, enrolled in a pregnancy study. The CDR3 DNA sequence: TGCAGCGTTGAGTCAGGCACAGGGTCGGTCTACGAGCAGTACTTC. Its protein product is CSVESGTGSVYEQYF.